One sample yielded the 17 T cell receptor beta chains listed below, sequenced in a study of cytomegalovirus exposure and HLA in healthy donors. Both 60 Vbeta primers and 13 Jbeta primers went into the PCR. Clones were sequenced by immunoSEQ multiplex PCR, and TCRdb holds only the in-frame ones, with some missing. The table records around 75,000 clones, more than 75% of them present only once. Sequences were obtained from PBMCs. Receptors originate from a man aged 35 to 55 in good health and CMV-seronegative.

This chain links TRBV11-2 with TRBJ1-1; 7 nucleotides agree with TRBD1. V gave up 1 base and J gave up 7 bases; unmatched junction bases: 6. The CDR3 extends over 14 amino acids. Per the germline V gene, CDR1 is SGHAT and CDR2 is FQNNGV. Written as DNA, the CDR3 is TGTGCCAGCAGCTTAGGAGGGACAGCCCGTGAAGCTTTCTTT. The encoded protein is CASSLGGTAREAFF.

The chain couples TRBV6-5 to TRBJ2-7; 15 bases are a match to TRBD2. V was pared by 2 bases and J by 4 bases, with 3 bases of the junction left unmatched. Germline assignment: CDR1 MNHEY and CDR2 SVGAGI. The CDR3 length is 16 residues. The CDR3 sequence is CASSYTGTSGGYEQYF. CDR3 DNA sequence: TGTGCCAGCAGTTACACCGGGACTAGCGGGGGGTACGAGCAGTACTTC.

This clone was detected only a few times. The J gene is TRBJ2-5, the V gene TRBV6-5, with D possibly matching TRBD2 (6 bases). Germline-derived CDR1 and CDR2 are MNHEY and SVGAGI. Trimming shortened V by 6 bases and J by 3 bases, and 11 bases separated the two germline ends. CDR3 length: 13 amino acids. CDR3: CASRGWGEETQYF. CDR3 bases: TGTGCCAGCAGGGGCTGGGGGGAAGAGACCCAGTACTTC.

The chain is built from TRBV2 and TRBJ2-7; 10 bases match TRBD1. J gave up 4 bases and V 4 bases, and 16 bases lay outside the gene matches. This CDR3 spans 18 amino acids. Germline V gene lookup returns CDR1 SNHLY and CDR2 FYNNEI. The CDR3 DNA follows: TGTGCCAGCAGTGGGGTTAGGGCGTCTGGGACAGGGGTTTACGAGCAGTACTTC. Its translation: CASSGVRASGTGVYEQYF.

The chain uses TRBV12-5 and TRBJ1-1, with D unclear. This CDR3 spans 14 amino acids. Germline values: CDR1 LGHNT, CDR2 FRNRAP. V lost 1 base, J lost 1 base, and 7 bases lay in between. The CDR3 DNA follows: TGTGCTAGTGGTTTGGGACTACCGAACACTGAAGCTTTCTTT. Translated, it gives CASGLGLPNTEAFF.

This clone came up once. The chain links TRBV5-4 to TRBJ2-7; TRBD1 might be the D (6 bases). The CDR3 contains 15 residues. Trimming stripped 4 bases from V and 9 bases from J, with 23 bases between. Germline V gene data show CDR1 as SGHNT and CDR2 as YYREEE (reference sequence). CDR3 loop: CASSRPGTNRRGQYF. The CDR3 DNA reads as TGTGCCAGCAGCCGCCCCGGGACAAACCGTCGCGGGCAGTACTTC. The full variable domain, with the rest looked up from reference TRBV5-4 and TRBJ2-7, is ETGVTQSPTHLIKTRGQQVTLRCSSQSGHNTVSWYQQALGQGPQFIFQYYREEENGRGNFPPRFSGLQFPNYSSELNVNALELDDSALYLCASSRPGTNRRGQYFGPGTRLTVT.

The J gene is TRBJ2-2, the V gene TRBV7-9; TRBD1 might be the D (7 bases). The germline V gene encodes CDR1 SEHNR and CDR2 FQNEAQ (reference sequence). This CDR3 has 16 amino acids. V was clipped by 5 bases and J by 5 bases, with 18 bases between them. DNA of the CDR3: TGTGCCAGCAGCCCTAGAGGAGGGGGCGATACCGGGGAGCTGTTTTTT. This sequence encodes CASSPRGGGDTGELFF.

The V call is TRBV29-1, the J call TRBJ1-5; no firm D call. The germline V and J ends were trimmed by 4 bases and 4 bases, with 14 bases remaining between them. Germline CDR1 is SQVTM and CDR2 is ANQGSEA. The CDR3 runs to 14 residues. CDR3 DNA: TGCAGCGTTGCAGGTTCAGGCGGGAATCAGCCCCAGCATTTT. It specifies CSVAGSGGNQPQHF. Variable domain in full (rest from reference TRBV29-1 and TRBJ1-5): SAVISQKPSRDICQRGTSLTIQCQVDSQVTMMFWYRQQPGQSLTLIATANQGSEATYESGFVIDKFPISRPNLTFSTLTVSNMSPEDSSIYLCSVAGSGGNQPQHFGDGTRLSIL.

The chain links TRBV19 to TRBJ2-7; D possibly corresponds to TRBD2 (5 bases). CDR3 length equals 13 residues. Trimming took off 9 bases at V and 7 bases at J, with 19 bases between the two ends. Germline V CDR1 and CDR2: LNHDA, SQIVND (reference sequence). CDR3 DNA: TGTGCCAGCCAATACTCAGAACCGGGGGAGCAGTACTTC. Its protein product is CASQYSEPGEQYF.

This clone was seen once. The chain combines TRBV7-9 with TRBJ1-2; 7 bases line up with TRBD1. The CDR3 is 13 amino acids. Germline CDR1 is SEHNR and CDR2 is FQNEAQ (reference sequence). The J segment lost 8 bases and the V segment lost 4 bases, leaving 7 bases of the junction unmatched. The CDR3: CASSYGTVRGYTF. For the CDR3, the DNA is TGTGCCAGCAGCTACGGGACAGTTCGAGGCTACACCTTC. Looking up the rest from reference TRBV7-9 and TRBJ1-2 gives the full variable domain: DTGVSQNPRHKITKRGQNVTFRCDPISEHNRLYWYRQTLGQGPEFLTYFQNEAQLEKSRLLSDRFSAERPKGSFSTLEIQRTEQGDSAMYLCASSYGTVRGYTFGSGTRLTVV.

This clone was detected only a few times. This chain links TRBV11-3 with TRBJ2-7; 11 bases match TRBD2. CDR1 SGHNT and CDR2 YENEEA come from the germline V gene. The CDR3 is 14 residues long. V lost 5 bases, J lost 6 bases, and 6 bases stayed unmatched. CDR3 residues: CASSVSGGASEQYF. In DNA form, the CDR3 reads TGTGCCAGCAGCGTTAGCGGGGGGGCAAGCGAGCAGTACTTC.

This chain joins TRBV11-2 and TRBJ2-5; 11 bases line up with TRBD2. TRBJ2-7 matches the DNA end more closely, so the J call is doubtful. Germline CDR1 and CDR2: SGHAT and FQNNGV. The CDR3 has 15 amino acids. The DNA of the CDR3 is TGTGCCAGCAGCCTCCAGACTAGCGGGGACTACGAGCAGTACTTC. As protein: CASSLQTSGDYEQYF.

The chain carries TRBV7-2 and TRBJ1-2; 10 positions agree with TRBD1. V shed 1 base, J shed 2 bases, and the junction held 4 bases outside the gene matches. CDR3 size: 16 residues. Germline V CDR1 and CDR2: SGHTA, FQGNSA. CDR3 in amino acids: CASSLVQGQGNYGYTF. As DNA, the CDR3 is TGTGCCAGCAGCTTAGTTCAGGGACAGGGGAACTATGGCTACACCTTC.

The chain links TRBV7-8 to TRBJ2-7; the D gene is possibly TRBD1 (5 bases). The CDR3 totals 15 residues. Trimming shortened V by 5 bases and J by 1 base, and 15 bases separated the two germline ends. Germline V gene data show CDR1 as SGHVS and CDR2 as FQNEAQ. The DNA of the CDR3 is TGTGCCAGCAGCCTGGGGCAGGGCTTATCCTACGAGCAGTACTTC. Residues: CASSLGQGLSYEQYF. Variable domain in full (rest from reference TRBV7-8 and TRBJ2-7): GAGVSQSPRYKVAKRGQDVALRCDPISGHVSLFWYQQALGQGPEFLTYFQNEAQLDKSGLPSDRFFAERPEGSVSTLKIQRTQQEDSAVYLCASSLGQGLSYEQYFGPGTRLTVT.

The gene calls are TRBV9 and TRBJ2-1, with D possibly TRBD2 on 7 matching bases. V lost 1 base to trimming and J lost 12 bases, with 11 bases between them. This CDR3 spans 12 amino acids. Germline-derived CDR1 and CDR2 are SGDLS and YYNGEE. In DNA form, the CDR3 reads TGTGCCAGCAGCGTAACAGGGAGGGTGCAGTTCTTC. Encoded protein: CASSVTGRVQFF.

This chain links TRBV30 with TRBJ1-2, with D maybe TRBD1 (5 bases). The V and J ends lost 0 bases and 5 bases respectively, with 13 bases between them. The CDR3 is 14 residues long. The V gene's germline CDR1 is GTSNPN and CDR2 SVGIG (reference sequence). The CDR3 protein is CAWSVGPGDYGYTF. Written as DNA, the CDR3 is TGTGCCTGGAGTGTAGGTCCGGGGGATTATGGCTACACCTTC.

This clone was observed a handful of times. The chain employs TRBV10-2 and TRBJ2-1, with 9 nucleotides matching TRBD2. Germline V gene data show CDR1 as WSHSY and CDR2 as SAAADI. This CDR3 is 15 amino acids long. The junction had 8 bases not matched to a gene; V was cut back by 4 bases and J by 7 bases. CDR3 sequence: CASSGVAGGRNEQFF. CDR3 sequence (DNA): TGCGCCAGCAGTGGGGTGGCGGGGGGGAGGAATGAGCAGTTCTTC.